This TCR beta chain was profiled in a study of blood T cell repertoires in COVID-19. For the study at large: Sites across the United States, Italy and Spain contributed samples from acute and convalescent COVID-19.

From germline, CDR1 is SGHAT and CDR2 FQNNGV. The CDR3 sequence is 13 residues long. V lost 0 bases and J 5 bases, leaving 7 bases between the germline ends. This study enrolled people aged about 18 to 100 from about two dozen US geographic areas. Which cohort a participant joined came from the clinical history participants gave. Exposed participants came across a COVID-19 case within 2 weeks before study entry. TCRdb's copy holds only in-frame clones and misses some; the assay was immunoSEQ multiplex PCR. The table lists more than 300,000 clones, roughly 90% of them singletons, with about 4% in the top ten.

The TCR sequence derives from a woman aged 30 to 39 who had been exposed to COVID-19. This chain connects TRBV11-2 to TRBJ1-2; D is undetermined. Sequences were obtained from PBMCs or T cells enriched from blood (not recorded which). The CDR3 loop reads CASSLDLDYGYTF. The CDR3 region has the DNA TGTGCCAGCAGCTTAGACCTAGATTATGGCTACACCTTC. Based on the CDR3 plus reference TRBV11-2 and TRBJ1-2, the full variable domain is EAGVAQSPRYKIIEKRQSVAFWCNPISGHATLYWYQQILGQGPKLLIQFQNNGVVDDSQLPKDRFSAERLKGVDSTLKIQPAKLEDSAVYLCASSLDLDYGYTFGSGTRLTVV.